The source of this TCR beta chain is a study of blood T cell repertoires in COVID-19. About the research overall: PBMCs, B-cell-depleted T cells, or T cells provided the cDNA or gDNA that made up the material.

The CDR3 loop spans 14 amino acids. CDR1 is SGHDT and CDR2 is YYEEEE in the germline V gene. J lost 8 bases, V lost 5 bases, and 8 bases had no gene match. TCRdb's table, derived via immunoSEQ multiplex PCR, lists solely in-frame clones and lacks some. The table records about 29,000 clones, roughly 84% of them present only once. Sequencing was carried out using peripheral blood. The genes are TRBV5-6 and TRBJ2-2; 8 nucleotides align to TRBD2. This receptor was obtained from a man aged 80 or over with active COVID-19. Here the CDR3 DNA reads TGTGCCAGCAGATGGACTAGCACGGCGGGGGAGCTGTTTTTT. Translating gives CASRWTSTAGELFF.